These 8 T cell receptor beta chains originate from one sample sequenced in a study of CD8 T cells in ankylosing spondylitis. TCRdb redid the calling of the 5' RACE reads with MiXCR, one entry per CDR3 protein. Of hundreds of thousands of distinct CDR3 sequences listed, more than 25% were seen once; the top ten hold roughly 4.2%. Input material: blood, either unsorted or a sorted T cell fraction (not recorded which). The receptors were gathered from a male donor with ankylosing spondylitis or in good health (not recorded which).

The V and J genes are TRBV4-2 and TRBJ2-3; tentative D call: TRBD2 (6 bases). This CDR3 spans 13 amino acids. Germline CDR1 and CDR2: LGHNA and YNFKEQ. V was cut by 10 bases and J by 6 bases, with 17 bases left in between. CDR3 amino acids: CATRLTEGDTQYF. The CDR3 bases are TGTGCCACGCGGCTCACGGAGGGCGATACGCAGTATTTT.

V is TRBV20-1 and J is TRBJ1-1, with a possible D match to TRBD1 (5 bases). V lost 5 bases and J 3 bases, leaving 16 bases between the germline ends. Germline CDR1 DFQATT, CDR2 SNEGSKA (reference sequence). This CDR3 region has 14 residues. The CDR3 sequence: CSAGGGTRDTEAFF. CDR3 in DNA: TGCAGTGCTGGGGGGGGGACTAGGGACACTGAAGCTTTCTTT.

V usage is TRBV20-1 and J usage is TRBJ1-2, with 9 bases matching TRBD1. V dropped 0 bases and J dropped 8; count of bases not matched to a gene: 7. The CDR3 has 14 residues. The germline CDR1 and CDR2 sequences are DFQATT and SNEGSKA (reference sequence). This CDR3 reads CSARDIQGAQGYTF. CDR3 bases: TGCAGTGCTAGAGATATACAGGGGGCACAAGGCTACACCTTC.

The chain employs TRBV12-3 or TRBV12-4 and TRBJ1-1; 7 bases are shared with TRBD1. With 5 bases clipped from V and 7 bases from J, the junction kept 7 bases outside the gene matches. CDR3 length equals 13 residues. The CDR3 region has the DNA TGTGCCAGCAGTCCGGGACAGTGGGGTGAAGCTTTCTTT. This encodes CASSPGQWGEAFF.

The chain joins TRBV29-1 to TRBJ1-4, with no clear D. Trimming removed 4 bases at V and 8 bases at J, with 14 bases between. The CDR3 has 13 residues. Germline V gene lookup returns CDR1 SQVTM and CDR2 ANQGSEA. The DNA of the CDR3 is TGCAGCGTTGTCAAGGGTGGTGAGGAAAAACTGTTTTTT. Translating gives CSVVKGGEEKLFF.

This clonotype appeared a few times. The CDR3 loop is CAISERGDTQYF. The CDR3 DNA reads as TGTGCCATCAGTGAACGTGGAGATACGCAGTATTTT. The chain links TRBV10-3 to TRBJ2-3; D not certain. This CDR3 spans 12 amino acids. CDR1 ENHRY and CDR2 SYGVKD come from the germline V gene. Trimming cost V 3 bases and J 5 bases, with 6 bases left between them.

The CDR3 coding sequence is TGTGCCAGCAGTGACCCCCACGGTATGAGCGACGAGCAGTACTTC. Amino acids: CASSDPHGMSDEQYF. The rearrangement joins TRBV25-1 to TRBJ2-7, with D unresolved. V was clipped by 3 bases and J by 5 bases, with 17 bases between them. The germline V gene has CDR1 MGHDK and CDR2 SYGVNS. This CDR3 has 15 amino acids.

This clonotype showed up just a few times. This rearrangement joins TRBV7-8 to TRBJ2-5; 7 positions match TRBD1. The CDR3 length is 15 residues. From germline, CDR1 is SGHVS and CDR2 FQNEAQ. Trimming removed 7 bases from V and 2 bases from J; junction bases left unmatched: 10. The CDR3 nucleotides read TGTGCCAGCATCACGCAAGGGACAGCACAAGAGACCCAGTACTTC. Residues: CASITQGTAQETQYF.